The source of this T cell receptor beta chain is a study of control samples from healthy donors and cancer patients. Profiling relied on immunoSEQ multiplex PCR, and the TCRdb table lists in-frame clones only, not all of them. The sample consists of 100,000 to 150,000 clones, about nine tenths of them appearing once. The specimen sequenced was blood. The source is a man aged 40-49 years in good health.

DNA of the CDR3: TGTGCCAGCTCACCAGGGACAGGGGGCAATCAGCCCCAGCATTTT. The encoded protein is CASSPGTGGNQPQHF. The rearrangement joins TRBV18 to TRBJ1-5, with 10 positions matching TRBD1. J gave up 2 bases and V 2 bases, and 0 bases lay outside the gene matches. The CDR3 loop spans 15 amino acids. Germline V gene lookup returns CDR1 KGHSH and CDR2 LQKENI.